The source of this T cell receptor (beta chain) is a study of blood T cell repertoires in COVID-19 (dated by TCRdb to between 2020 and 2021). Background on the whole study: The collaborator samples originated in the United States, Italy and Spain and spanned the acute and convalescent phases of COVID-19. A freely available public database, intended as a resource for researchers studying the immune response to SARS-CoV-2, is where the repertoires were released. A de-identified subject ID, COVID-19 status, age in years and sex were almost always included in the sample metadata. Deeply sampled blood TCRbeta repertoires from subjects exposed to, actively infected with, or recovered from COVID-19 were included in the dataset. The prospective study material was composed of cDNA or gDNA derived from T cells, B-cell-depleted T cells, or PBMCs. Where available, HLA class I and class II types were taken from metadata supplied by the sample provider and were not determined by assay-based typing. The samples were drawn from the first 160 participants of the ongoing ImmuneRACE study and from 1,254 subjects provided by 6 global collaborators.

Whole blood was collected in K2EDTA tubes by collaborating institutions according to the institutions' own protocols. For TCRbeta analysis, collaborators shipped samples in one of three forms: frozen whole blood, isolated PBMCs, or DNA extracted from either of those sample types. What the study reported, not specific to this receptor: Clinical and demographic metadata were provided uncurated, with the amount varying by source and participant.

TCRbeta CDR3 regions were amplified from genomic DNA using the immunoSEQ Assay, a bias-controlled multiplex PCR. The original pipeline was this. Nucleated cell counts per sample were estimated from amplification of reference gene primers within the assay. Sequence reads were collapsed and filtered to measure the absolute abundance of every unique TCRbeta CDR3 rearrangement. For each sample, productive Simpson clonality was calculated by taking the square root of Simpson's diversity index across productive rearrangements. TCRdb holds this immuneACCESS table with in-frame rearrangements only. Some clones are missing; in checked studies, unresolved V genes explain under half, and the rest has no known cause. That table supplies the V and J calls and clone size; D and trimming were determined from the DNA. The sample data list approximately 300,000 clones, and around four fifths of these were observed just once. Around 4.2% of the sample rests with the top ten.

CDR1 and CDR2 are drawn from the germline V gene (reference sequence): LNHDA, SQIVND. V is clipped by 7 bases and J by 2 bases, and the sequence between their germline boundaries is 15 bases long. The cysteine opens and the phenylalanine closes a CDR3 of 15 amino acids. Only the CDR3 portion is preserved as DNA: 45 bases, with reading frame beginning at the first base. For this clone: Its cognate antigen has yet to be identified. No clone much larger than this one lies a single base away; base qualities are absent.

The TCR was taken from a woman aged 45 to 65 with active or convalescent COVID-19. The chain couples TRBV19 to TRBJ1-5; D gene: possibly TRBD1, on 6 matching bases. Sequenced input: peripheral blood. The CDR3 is CASTVRGKGNQPQHF. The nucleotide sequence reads TGTGCCAGTACAGTCAGGGGAAAAGGCAATCAGCCCCAGCATTTT.